The 18 T cell receptor beta chains given below trace back to one sample, sequenced in a study of T cell responses to AZD1222 COVID-19 vaccine (dated by TCRdb to about 2021). The library relied on the immunoSEQ multiplex PCR assay. Held by TCRdb, this immuneACCESS table contains in-frame sequences only and omits some clones. Under half of the omission traces to an unresolved V gene where checked; the cause of the rest is unknown. The sample includes about 96,000 clones, with 75% to 90% observed a single time. The ten largest clones add up to under 30% of the sample. What this sample's time point label stands for: baseline before first vaccination. This material consisted of peripheral blood, taken on day 0 of AZD1222 vaccination. These receptors were obtained from an adult in good health.

Of note for this clone: Other DNA sequences in this specimen translate into the identical CDR3. The chain couples TRBV5-1 to TRBJ2-7; 8 bases fit TRBD1. CDR1 and CDR2 (germline): SGHRS, YFSETQ. The trim removed 4 bases at V and 0 bases at J, leaving 3 bases unmatched. There are 14 residues in the CDR3. For the CDR3, the DNA is TGCGCCAGCAGCCCAACAGGGGGCTCCTACGAGCAGTACTTC. It codes for CASSPTGGSYEQYF.

The V gene is TRBV7-2, the J gene TRBJ1-4; 7 bases map to TRBD1. From germline, CDR1 is SGHTA and CDR2 FQGNSA. The CDR3 has 14 amino acids. V lost 3 bases and J lost 3; bases outside the gene matches: 1. The CDR3 bases are TGTGCCAGCAGCTTTGACAGGGCTAATGAAAAACTGTTTTTT. This codes for CASSFDRANEKLFF. The full variable domain, with the rest looked up from reference TRBV7-2 and TRBJ1-4, is GAGVSQSPSNKVTEKGKDVELRCDPISGHTALYWYRQSLGQGLEFLIYFQGNSAPDKSGLPSDRFSAERTGGSVSTLTIQRTQQEDSAVYLCASSFDRANEKLFFGSGTQLSVL.

The CDR3 DNA is TGCGCCAGCAGCTACCGGACTAGCGGAGTCTACGAGCAGTACTTC. Translated: CASSYRTSGVYEQYF. This chain uses TRBV5-1 with TRBJ2-7; 10 bases agree with TRBD2. The CDR3 is made up of 15 amino acids. Trimming cost V 3 bases and J 3 bases; bases outside gene matches: 6. Germline CDR1 SGHRS, CDR2 YFSETQ.

The V and J genes are TRBV29-1 and TRBJ2-7; TRBD2 matches 10 bases. Germline assignment: CDR1 SQVTM and CDR2 ANQGSEA. The CDR3 spans 14 residues. V lost 2 bases to trimming and J lost 0 bases; unmatched junction nucleotides: 1. The CDR3 reads CSVERTSGSYEQYF. The CDR3 DNA follows: TGCAGCGTTGAACGGACTAGCGGCTCCTACGAGCAGTACTTC.

This chain connects TRBV27 to TRBJ2-7; the match to TRBD2 covers 14 bases. The CDR3 length is 15 residues. V was pared by 6 bases and J by 6 bases, with 7 bases of the junction left unmatched. Germline CDR1 MNHEY, CDR2 SMNVEV (reference sequence). In DNA, the CDR3 is TGTGCCAGCAGCCTAAACGGACTAGCGGGAGGCGAGCAGTACTTC. Its translation is CASSLNGLAGGEQYF.

The gene calls are TRBV18 and TRBJ2-3; 10 nucleotides agree with TRBD1. CDR3 length: 16 residues. The trim removed 6 bases at V and 3 bases at J, leaving 9 bases unmatched. Germline V CDR1 and CDR2: KGHSH, LQKENI. In DNA, the CDR3 is TGTGCCAGCTCCCCCCAGACAGGGGGCTGGACAGATACGCAGTATTTT. As protein: CASSPQTGGWTDTQYF.

The genes are TRBV30 and TRBJ1-3, with D tentatively TRBD1 (5 bases). CDR3 length: 11 amino acids. CDR1 is GTSNPN and CDR2 is SVGIG in the germline V gene (reference sequence). V was pared by 1 base and J by 9 bases, with 7 bases between. This chain's CDR3 is CAWSGGGTIYF. The CDR3, as DNA: TGTGCCTGGAGTGGGGGGGGCACCATATATTTT.

This clone appeared a single time. The CDR3, as DNA: TGTGCCAGCAGCTTAGTGTTGCAGACAAGTGAGCAGTTCTTC. It specifies CASSLVLQTSEQFF. The V and J genes are TRBV7-2 and TRBJ2-1, with D hard to call. Between the trimmed V and J ends, which lost 1 base and 9 bases, there was a span of 13 bases. Per the germline V gene, CDR1 is SGHTA and CDR2 is FQGNSA. The CDR3 spans 14 residues.

The chain recombines TRBV7-2 with TRBJ1-2; 9 nucleotides match TRBD1. The length of the CDR3 is 16 residues. CDR1 and CDR2 from the germline V gene are SGHTA and FQGNSA. V lost 3 bases and J lost 1; bases outside the gene matches: 6. CDR3 coding DNA: TGTGCCAGCAGCTTGAACAGGGGGCCGAATAACTATGGCTACACCTTC. This codes for CASSLNRGPNNYGYTF.

The rearrangement links TRBV30 to TRBJ1-4; D is uncertain. CDR3 length: 14 amino acids. Germline V CDR1 and CDR2: GTSNPN, SVGIG (reference sequence). With 3 bases removed from V and 5 bases from J, the gap between germline ends came to 13 bases. The DNA for the CDR3 is TGTGCCTGGAGACCCCTTCTCTTAAATGAAAAACTGTTTTTT. It specifies CAWRPLLLNEKLFF.

This clone was seen more than once but under ten times. The chain recombines TRBV7-9 with TRBJ2-7, with 8 positions matching TRBD1. There are 14 residues in the CDR3. Per the germline V gene, CDR1 is SEHNR and CDR2 is FQNEAQ (reference sequence). V shed 5 bases, J shed 7 bases, and the junction held 10 bases outside the gene matches. As DNA, the CDR3 is TGTGCCAGCAGCGGACAGGGCTCCCCGGGGGAGCAGTACTTC. Its protein is CASSGQGSPGEQYF.

The chain is built from TRBV5-1 and TRBJ2-7, with D perhaps given as TRBD1 or TRBD2 (5 bases each). The V end was cut by 2 bases, the J end by 7 bases, with 16 bases between. The germline V gene has CDR1 SGHRS and CDR2 YFSETQ. This CDR3 spans 14 amino acids. CDR3 nucleotide sequence: TGCGCCAGCAGCTTAGGGACGATCCGATGGGAGCAGTACTTC. This codes for CASSLGTIRWEQYF.

The chain carries TRBV29-1 and TRBJ2-7; 9 bases fit TRBD1. Germline lookup yields CDR1 SQVTM and CDR2 ANQGSEA. The CDR3 consists of 14 residues. Trimming took 7 bases from V and 2 from J; bases not matched to a gene: 9. CDR3: CSAAGQGYPYEQYF. Written as DNA, the CDR3 is TGCAGCGCTGCGGGACAGGGTTATCCCTACGAGCAGTACTTC.

The chain combines TRBV7-2 with TRBJ1-2, with 7 bases that match TRBD1. J gave up 8 bases and V 3 bases, and 9 bases lay outside the gene matches. The CDR3 spans 14 residues. The germline V gene encodes CDR1 SGHTA and CDR2 FQGNSA. CDR3 sequence: CASSFPLRQGGYTF. CDR3 coding DNA: TGTGCCAGCAGCTTCCCCCTTAGACAGGGAGGCTACACCTTC.

The V gene is TRBV30, the J gene TRBJ1-1; the match to TRBD1 covers 10 bases. The CDR3 runs to 15 residues. The V and J ends lost 5 bases and 3 bases, in that order; junction bases with no gene match: 9. Germline V gives CDR1 GTSNPN, CDR2 SVGIG (reference sequence). CDR3 sequence: CAWGSGQGRDTEAFF. The CDR3, as DNA: TGTGCCTGGGGGTCGGGACAGGGGAGGGACACTGAAGCTTTCTTT.

The chain recombines TRBV7-2 with TRBJ2-5; weak D call: TRBD1 (6 bases). CDR3 length equals 14 residues. Per germline, CDR1 SGHTA and CDR2 FQGNSA. Trimming removed 2 bases at V and 10 bases at J, with 17 bases between. CDR3 DNA sequence: TGTGCCAGCAGCTTACAGCCCCAGGGGTTGGACCAGTACTTC. Translation gives CASSLQPQGLDQYF.

This chain uses TRBV25-1 with TRBJ2-7, with D possibly matching TRBD1 (5 bases). Germline lookup yields CDR1 MGHDK and CDR2 SYGVNS. The ends were cut back, 3 bases at V and 6 bases at J, with 15 bases in the middle. This CDR3 has 14 residues. The CDR3 sequence: CASSDFSEQAEQYF. DNA of the CDR3: TGTGCCAGCAGTGACTTCTCGGAACAGGCCGAGCAGTACTTC.

The chain joins TRBV6-5 to TRBJ1-3; D is unclear. Germline V CDR1 and CDR2: MNHEY, SVGAGI. V lost 2 bases to trimming and J lost 4 bases, with 12 bases between them. The length of the CDR3 is 15 residues. The CDR3, as DNA: TGTGCCAGCAGTTACGAGGGTACAGCGGGAAACACCATATATTTT. Translation: CASSYEGTAGNTIYF.